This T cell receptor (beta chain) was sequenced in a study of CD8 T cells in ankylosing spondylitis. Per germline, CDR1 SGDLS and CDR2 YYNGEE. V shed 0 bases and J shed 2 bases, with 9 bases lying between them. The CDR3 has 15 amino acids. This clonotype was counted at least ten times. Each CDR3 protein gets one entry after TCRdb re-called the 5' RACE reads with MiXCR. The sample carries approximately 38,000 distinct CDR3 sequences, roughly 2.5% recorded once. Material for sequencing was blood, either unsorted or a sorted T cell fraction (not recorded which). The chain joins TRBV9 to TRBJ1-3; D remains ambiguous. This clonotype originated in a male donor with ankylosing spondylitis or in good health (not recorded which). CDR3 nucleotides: TGTGCCAGCAGCGTAGGCGACCGGGCTGGAAACACCATATATTTT. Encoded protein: CASSVGDRAGNTIYF. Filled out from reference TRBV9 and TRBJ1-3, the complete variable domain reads DSGVTQTPKHLITATGQRVTLRCSPRSGDLSVYWYQQSLDQGLQFLIQYYNGEERAKGNILERFSAQQFPDLHSELNLSSLELGDSALYFCASSVGDRAGNTIYFGEGSWLTVV.